Only one count was recorded for the clone carrying this TCR beta chain. These data are taken from a study of control samples from healthy donors and cancer patients. V was shortened by 5 bases and J by 8 bases, with 9 bases between the two germline ends. The germline CDR1 and CDR2 sequences are SGHAT and FQNNGV. The CDR3 has 11 amino acids. The table came from immunoSEQ multiplex PCR; TCRdb's copy has only in-frame clones and leaves some out. The top ten clones hold over 1% of a sample with fewer than 200,000 clones, nearly 96% of them seen once. This chain links TRBV11-2 with TRBJ1-1, with D maybe TRBD1 (6 bases). The sample taken for sequencing was blood. This sequence was found in a woman in her thirties in good health. CDR3 sequence: CASSVGQEAFF. In nucleotides, the CDR3 is TGTGCCAGCAGCGTCGGACAGGAAGCTTTCTTT.